Presented here are 32 T cell receptor beta chains from one specimen sequenced in a study of human T cells and chemical hapten exposure. Time point of the sample: patch test 1, 2 weeks after DPC sensitization. The treatment is: therapeutic diphenylcyclopropenone sensitization with weekly scalp DPC. Each CDR3 protein gets one entry after TCRdb re-called the RACE reads with MiXCR. The top ten hold roughly 1.5% of the sample, which has approximately 80,000 distinct CDR3 sequences, about 7.5% seen once. The sample was whole blood, taken in connection with sensitization to the hapten diphenylcyclopropenone (DPC). All receptors come from a woman aged 25-40 years with alopecia areata. Some clones in this sample may be carry-over from other donors' samples.

J is TRBJ1-1 and V is TRBV28, with D tentatively TRBD1 (5 bases). The V gene's germline CDR1 is MDHEN and CDR2 SYDVKM. V dropped 5 bases and J dropped 5 bases, with 15 bases sitting between them. This CDR3 has 14 amino acids. In DNA form, the CDR3 reads TGTGCCAGCAGTGGAATTCAGGGTAGGACTGAAGCTTTCTTT. The encoded protein is CASSGIQGRTEAFF. The full variable domain, completed using reference TRBV28 and TRBJ1-1, is DVKVTQSSRYLVKRTGEKVFLECVQDMDHENMFWYRQDPGLGLRLIYFSYDVKMKEKGDIPEGYSVSREKKERFSLILESASTNQTSMYLCASSGIQGRTEAFFGQGTRLTVV.

As to this clonotype: A read error may be the cause here, since a much bigger clone is one base away. This chain connects TRBV20-1 to TRBJ2-4; possible D gene TRBD2, 5 bases. CDR1 and CDR2 from the germline V gene are DFQATT and SNEGSKA (reference sequence). This CDR3 spans 16 amino acids. CDR3 region: CSAPNPGERSKNIQSF. CDR3 bases: TGCAGTGCCCCGAACCCCGGGGAGAGGTCCAAAAACATTCAGTCCTTC.

This clonotype was seen only once. This clone may be a read error of a much larger clone one base away. The rearrangement uses TRBV7-2 and TRBJ2-1, with D hard to call. CDR1 and CDR2 from the germline V gene are SGHTA and FQGNSA. The CDR3 is 14 residues long. The V and J ends lost 6 bases and 2 bases respectively, with 11 bases between them. The CDR3 coding sequence is TGTGCCAGCAGAAGTGGTGGTACCTACAATGAGCAGTTCTTC. Its protein is CASRSGGTYNEQFF.

This clonotype was recorded many times. The chain is built from TRBV20-1 and TRBJ1-1; 9 nucleotides align to TRBD1. V dropped 5 bases and J dropped 8; count of bases not matched to a gene: 6. In germline, CDR1 is DFQATT, CDR2 SNEGSKA (reference sequence). The CDR3 covers 12 residues. The CDR3 coding sequence is TGCAGTGCTTACTTTGGGACAGGGGAAGCTTTCTTT. Protein sequence: CSAYFGTGEAFF.

This clonotype was found many times. V and J are TRBV20-1 and TRBJ1-2, with D tentatively TRBD1 (5 bases). This CDR3 spans 13 amino acids. The V gene lost 6 bases and the J gene lost 8 bases, with 19 bases spanning the gap. Germline CDR1 is DFQATT and CDR2 is SNEGSKA (reference sequence). The CDR3 region has the DNA TGCAGTGCCCCAAGTCTTCCAGGGCAAGGCTACACCTTC. It yields the protein CSAPSLPGQGYTF.

The table lists this clonotype with many counts. J is TRBJ2-5 and V is TRBV6-2 or TRBV6-3, with no clear D. This CDR3 region has 13 residues. Trimming removed 2 bases from V and 6 bases from J, with 10 bases in between. Germline CDR1 MNHEY, CDR2 SVGEGT. The CDR3 DNA reads TGTGCCAGCAGTTACGGCCTACCTCAGACCCAGTACTTC. Translated, it gives CASSYGLPQTQYF.

This clonotype was counted ten times or more. The V and J genes are TRBV7-2 and TRBJ1-2; D unresolved. Germline V lookup: CDR1 SGHTA, CDR2 FQGNSA. There are 13 residues in the CDR3. Trimming removed 4 bases at V and 2 bases at J, with 8 bases between. The DNA of the CDR3 is TGTGCCAGCAGCTCCTATATAAACTATGGCTACACCTTC. This sequence encodes CASSSYINYGYTF.

The V call is TRBV18, the J call TRBJ1-1; TRBD1 aligns across 8 bases. Germline CDR1 KGHSH, CDR2 LQKENI. Germline trimming cut 6 bases from V and 5 bases from J; bases unmatched to any gene: 5. CDR3 length: 13 amino acids. The CDR3 spells CASSQQGVTEAFF. Written as DNA, the CDR3 is TGTGCCAGCTCTCAACAGGGGGTTACTGAAGCTTTCTTT.

This clonotype was detected ten times or more. The rearrangement uses TRBV24-1 and TRBJ2-1; TRBD2 matches at 15 bases. Germline V gene lookup returns CDR1 KGHDR and CDR2 SFDVKD. CDR3 length: 17 amino acids. With V trimmed by 3 bases and J by 10 bases, 9 bases remained unmatched. The CDR3 DNA reads TGTGCCACCAGTGATCCACCGGGACTAGCGGGGGGTGGGGAGCAGTTCTTC. Translation gives CATSDPPGLAGGGEQFF.

This clonotype was detected ten times or more. The genes are TRBV2 and TRBJ2-3; no clear D. CDR3 size: 15 residues. Trimming pared 6 bases from V and 2 bases from J, leaving 15 bases between. The germline V gene has CDR1 SNHLY and CDR2 FYNNEI. The CDR3 region has the DNA TGTGCCAGCAGCGAGATCGCCTTTTTCACAGATACGCAGTATTTT. Its protein is CASSEIAFFTDTQYF.

This clonotype appeared many times. The CDR3 loop is CSCLLQVNTEAFF. The CDR3 nucleotides read TGCAGCTGCCTCCTACAGGTGAACACTGAAGCTTTCTTT. The J gene is TRBJ1-1, the V gene TRBV29-1, with a weak D call TRBD1 (5 bases). The CDR3 spans 13 residues. The germline V gene has CDR1 SQVTM and CDR2 ANQGSEA. V was pared by 8 bases and J by 0 bases, with 13 bases between.

The V gene is TRBV7-8, the J gene TRBJ2-1, with D possibly being TRBD1 (6 bases). The germline V gene has CDR1 SGHVS and CDR2 FQNEAQ. The CDR3 extends over 16 amino acids. V dropped 4 bases and J dropped 6 bases, with 19 bases sitting between them. Written as DNA, the CDR3 is TGTGCCAGCAGCTCCGTCCCGGGGACAATCAGCAATGAGCAGTTCTTC. Translated: CASSSVPGTISNEQFF.

This clonotype was counted only a few times. V is TRBV12-3 or TRBV12-4 and J is TRBJ2-3; D perhaps matches TRBD1 (6 bases). The CDR3 sequence is 15 residues long. Trimming shortened V by 6 bases and J by 1 base, and 14 bases separated the two germline ends. The CDR3 coding sequence is TGTGCCAGCAGCAAACAGGGAATCGGCACAGATACGCAGTATTTT. Its protein product is CASSKQGIGTDTQYF.

The CDR3 loop is CASSQDFPGTGGSGNTIYF. The CDR3 nucleotides read TGTGCCAGCAGCCAAGATTTCCCCGGGACAGGGGGCTCTGGAAACACCATATATTTT. The chain joins TRBV14 to TRBJ1-3, with 11 bases identical to TRBD1. The germline gives CDR1 SGHDN, CDR2 FVKESK. This CDR3 region has 19 residues. The V gene end was trimmed by 0 bases and the J gene end by 0 bases; junction bases not matched to a gene: 7.

The table lists this clonotype with many counts. The chain links TRBV6-1 to TRBJ2-1, with D possibly TRBD2 on 6 matching bases. The CDR3 spans 17 residues. V gave up 0 bases and J gave up 3 bases, with 15 bases separating them. CDR1 is MNHNS and CDR2 is SASEGT in the germline V gene. CDR3 DNA: TGTGCCAGCAGTGAAGCGCTCGGGAGCCTGAACTACAATGAGCAGTTCTTC. It specifies CASSEALGSLNYNEQFF.

This chain connects TRBV5-6 to TRBJ2-3, with no clear D. The germline V and J ends were trimmed by 0 bases and 2 bases, with 10 bases remaining between them. The CDR3 is 15 amino acids. Germline V CDR1 and CDR2: SGHDT, YYEEEE. The CDR3 DNA reads TGTGCCAGCAGCTTGGTTCAGGTTCTCACAGATACGCAGTATTTT. Translation gives CASSLVQVLTDTQYF.

This clonotype was seen many times. This sequence joins TRBV30 and TRBJ2-1, with D possibly matching TRBD1 (6 bases). CDR1 is GTSNPN, CDR2 SVGIG, per germline (reference sequence). This CDR3 spans 12 amino acids. Deletions cut 6 bases from V and 4 bases from J, with 10 bases between. For the CDR3, the DNA is TGTGCCTGCAGACAGGATTACAATGAGCAGTTCTTC. It specifies CACRQDYNEQFF.

This sequence joins TRBV4-2 and TRBJ2-6, with TRBD2 as a possible D gene (6 bases). Germline V gene data show CDR1 as LGHNA and CDR2 as YNFKEQ. V dropped 0 bases and J dropped 2 bases, with 11 bases sitting between them. The CDR3 is 17 residues long. Written as DNA, the CDR3 is TGTGCCAGCAGCCAAGAGGGGCGGGAAACTGGGGCCAACGTCCTGACTTTC. This gives the protein CASSQEGRETGANVLTF.

Many counts were recorded for this clonotype. V and J are TRBV3-1 and TRBJ2-2, with TRBD2 matching 7 bases. In germline, CDR1 is LGHDT, CDR2 YNNKEL (reference sequence). After removal of 6 bases from V and 0 bases from J, the junction contained 7 bases not matched to a gene. The CDR3 is 16 residues long. The CDR3 DNA follows: TGTGCCAGCAGTAGGACTAGTACTACGAACACCGGGGAGCTGTTTTTT. Amino acid sequence: CASSRTSTTNTGELFF.

This clonotype has ten or more counts. This chain joins TRBV14 and TRBJ1-1, with 8 bases fitting TRBD1. The J segment lost 4 bases and the V segment lost 7 bases, leaving 8 bases of the junction unmatched. The CDR3 is 14 amino acids. Germline CDR1 and CDR2: SGHDN and FVKESK. The CDR3 nucleotides read TGTGCCAGCACCCCCGGACAGGGACGCACTGAAGCTTTCTTT. It yields the protein CASTPGQGRTEAFF.

V gene TRBV19 combines with J gene TRBJ1-5; the D gene is possibly TRBD1 (5 bases). Germline CDR1 reads LNHDA; CDR2 reads SQIVND (reference sequence). This CDR3 comprises 16 residues. The V gene lost 5 bases and the J gene lost 1 base, with 15 bases spanning the gap. CDR3 residues: CASSPPGGGSNQPQHF. In nucleotides, the CDR3 is TGTGCCAGTAGTCCCCCGGGTGGGGGGAGCAATCAGCCCCAGCATTTT. Looking up the rest from reference TRBV19 and TRBJ1-5 gives the full variable domain: DGGITQSPKYLFRKEGQNVTLSCEQNLNHDAMYWYRQDPGQGLRLIYYSQIVNDFQKGDIAEGYSVSREKKESFPLTVTSAQKNPTAFYLCASSPPGGGSNQPQHFGDGTRLSIL.

This clonotype was counted ten times or more. This chain joins TRBV30 and TRBJ1-1; no definite D call. Trimming took off 3 bases at V and 4 bases at J, with 15 bases between the two ends. The length of the CDR3 is 14 residues. Germline CDR1 is GTSNPN and CDR2 is SVGIG (reference sequence). CDR3 sequence (DNA): TGTGCCTGGAGGTGGGTCTGGGGAGGCACTGAAGCTTTCTTT. Translated: CAWRWVWGGTEAFF.

This clonotype was recorded at least ten times. V and J are TRBV29-1 and TRBJ2-2; no definite D call. Germline-derived CDR1 and CDR2 are SQVTM and ANQGSEA. This CDR3 has 13 residues. Trimming took 1 base from V and 7 from J, leaving 10 bases between them. The CDR3: CSVEGERNGELFF. CDR3 coding DNA: TGCAGCGTTGAAGGGGAAAGGAACGGGGAGCTGTTTTTT.

This clonotype was found a few times. The chain recombines TRBV7-2 with TRBJ1-5; D uncertain. This CDR3 region has 13 residues. Germline-derived CDR1 and CDR2 are SGHTA and FQGNSA. V was clipped by 3 bases and J by 3 bases, with 6 bases between them. The CDR3 region is CASSFRPNQPQHF. DNA for the CDR3: TGTGCCAGCAGCTTTCGGCCCAATCAGCCCCAGCATTTT.

This clonotype was seen more than once but under ten times. The chain couples TRBV20-1 to TRBJ2-1, with 9 bases aligning to TRBD2. This CDR3 has 14 residues. The J segment lost 6 bases and the V segment lost 3 bases, leaving 6 bases of the junction unmatched. Germline lookup yields CDR1 DFQATT and CDR2 SNEGSKA (reference sequence). CDR3 DNA: TGCAGTGCTAGTCCAGCGGGGGGATTCAATGAGCAGTTCTTC. Residues: CSASPAGGFNEQFF.

This clonotype was seen at least ten times. J is TRBJ1-1 and V is TRBV7-9, with 8 bases that match TRBD1. This CDR3 spans 15 amino acids. The V gene's germline CDR1 is SEHNR and CDR2 FQNEAQ (reference sequence). Trimming cost V 1 base and J 6 bases; bases outside gene matches: 7. The CDR3 nucleotides are TGTGCCAGCAGCTTAGGGGGCAGGGGGCGGTCTGAAGCTTTCTTT. The encoded protein is CASSLGGRGRSEAFF.

Remarks on this clonotype: This sequence may be a read error, since a much larger clone differs from it by one base. The rearrangement uses TRBV20-1 and TRBJ2-1; 8 positions agree with TRBD1. Germline trimming cut 1 base from V and 3 bases from J; bases unmatched to any gene: 5. This CDR3 has 15 residues. From germline, CDR1 is DFQATT and CDR2 SNEGSKA (reference sequence). CDR3 nucleotide sequence: TGCAGTGCTAGAGTCCCAGGGGGCGTCTACAATGAGCAGTTCTTC. Amino acids: CSARVPGGVYNEQFF.

Only a few counts were recorded for this clonotype. The V call is TRBV15, the J call TRBJ2-5, with TRBD1 matching 7 bases. J gave up 3 bases and V 3 bases, and 4 bases lay outside the gene matches. CDR1 is LNHNV and CDR2 is YYDKDF in the germline V gene (reference sequence). The CDR3 has 14 amino acids. CDR3 DNA sequence: TGTGCCACCAGCAGGATGGGACAGAAAGAGACCCAGTACTTC. Its translation is CATSRMGQKETQYF.

The sample holds many counts of this clonotype. V usage is TRBV28 and J usage is TRBJ2-2, with D possibly being TRBD1 (6 bases). The CDR3 loop spans 14 amino acids. Trimming pared 2 bases from V and 6 bases from J, leaving 10 bases between. Germline V CDR1 and CDR2: MDHEN, SYDVKM. The chain's CDR3 is CASSLRQDSGELFF. As DNA, the CDR3 is TGTGCCAGCAGTTTAAGACAGGACTCCGGGGAGCTGTTTTTT.

The CDR3 here is CSALPHDRAGTYEQYF. In DNA, the CDR3 is TGCAGTGCTCTCCCCCATGACAGGGCTGGTACCTACGAGCAGTACTTC. The V call is TRBV20-1, the J call TRBJ2-7; 7 positions agree with TRBD1. This CDR3 contains 16 residues. The germline gives CDR1 DFQATT, CDR2 SNEGSKA (reference sequence). With V trimmed by 5 bases and J by 2 bases, 15 bases remained unmatched.

This clonotype was detected only a few times. V gene TRBV12-3 or TRBV12-4 combines with J gene TRBJ1-1; D unclear. CDR3 length: 14 amino acids. V was pared by 6 bases and J by 1 base, with 12 bases between. DNA for the CDR3: TGTGCCAGCAGGCCCGACGGCCCGAACACTGAAGCTTTCTTT. Translating it yields CASRPDGPNTEAFF.

Ten or more counts support this clonotype. This sequence joins TRBV5-1 and TRBJ1-2, with a possible D match to TRBD1 (5 bases). The CDR3 contains 13 residues. The V end lost 2 bases, the J end lost 8 bases, and 13 bases lay between the germline ends. From germline, CDR1 is SGHRS and CDR2 YFSETQ. The CDR3 DNA sequence: TGCGCCAGCAGCTTTGGCGGGGGTGGCGGCTACACCTTC. As protein: CASSFGGGGGYTF.